This entry concerns a single TCR beta chain. No antigen is known for it. The authors produced TCR alpha and TCR beta cDNA libraries with sample barcodes and UMIs by 5'RACE using constant-segment primers. Each CDR3 protein gets one entry after TCRdb re-called the 5' RACE reads with MiXCR. Of roughly 350,000 distinct CDR3 sequences listed, roughly 21% were seen once; the top ten hold approximately 13%. The CDR3 sequence is 16 residues long. Germline CDR1 and CDR2: LNHDA and SQIVND (reference sequence). Trimming at V came to 4 bases and at J to 2 bases, leaving 9 bases not matched to a gene. The entry originates in a study of T-cell memory formation after mild COVID-19. Study-level information: There were largely donor-specific TCR clusters.

Study-wide points: Some responding clones appeared in pre-infection memory, suggesting cross-reactive memory joined. Mainly in CM and EM were contracting CD4+ clones; CD8+ were in EMRA.

The sequence was obtained from an adult woman who had mild COVID-19 (a few samples of this study predate the infection). Cell type and time point are not known. The chain recombines TRBV19 with TRBJ1-1; TRBD1 aligns across 8 bases. Material: PBMCs or a T cell subset sorted from them (not recorded which). CDR3 nucleotides: TGTGCCAGTAGTAGCAGGGGGCGCTTGTCCAACACTGAAGCTTTCTTT. This translates into CASSSRGRLSNTEAFF.